These 22 T cell receptor beta chains came from one sample sequenced in a study of T cells in Graves' hyperthyroidism and ophthalmopathy. Using RNA transcripts as the source, TCR beta CDR3 regions were amplified. When the TCR CDR3 underwent first-round RT-PCR, the HTBI primer set was used. From the multiplex PCR reads, TCRdb called clonotypes with MiXCR, one entry per CDR3 protein. The data show fewer than 500,000 distinct CDR3 sequences, roughly 15% seen once. The sample consisted of blood. The source is a woman aged 25-40 years with Graves' ophthalmopathy.

Comments on this clonotype: Relative to the germline gene, one junction end is altered; a read error may explain this. The CDR3 spells CASSLGGAFREAFF. CDR3 bases: TGCGCCAGCAGTTTGGGGGGGGCCTTTCGTGAAGCTTTCTTT. The V gene is TRBV5-1, the J gene TRBJ1-1; D perhaps matches TRBD1 (6 bases). The CDR3 is 14 residues long. CDR1 and CDR2 (germline): SGHRS, YFSETQ.

In this sample, this clonotype turned up many times. The chain combines TRBV5-1 with TRBJ2-1; D uncertain. CDR3 length: 12 residues. The V gene lost 2 bases and the J gene lost 9 bases, with 9 bases spanning the gap. CDR1 is SGHRS, CDR2 YFSETQ, per germline. CDR3 bases: TGCGCCAGCAGCTTCCTGGGTAGTGAGCAGTTCTTC. The encoded protein is CASSFLGSEQFF. Filled out from reference TRBV5-1 and TRBJ2-1, the complete variable domain reads KAGVTQTPRYLIKTRGQQVTLSCSPISGHRSVSWYQQTPGQGLQFLFEYFSETQRNKGNFPGRFSGRQFSNSRSEMNVSTLELGDSALYLCASSFLGSEQFFGPGTRLTVL.

This clonotype was recorded at least ten times. The rearrangement uses TRBV20-1 and TRBJ2-1, with D maybe TRBD1 (6 bases). Trimming stripped 3 bases from V and 4 bases from J, with 13 bases between. Germline V gives CDR1 DFQATT, CDR2 SNEGSKA (reference sequence). The CDR3 is 14 residues long. CDR3 bases: TGCAGTGCTAGGACAGGCCTGACGTACAATGAGCAGTTCTTC. Its translation: CSARTGLTYNEQFF.

This chain uses TRBV20-1 with TRBJ1-4, with D tentatively TRBD1 (6 bases). V lost 5 bases, J lost 4 bases, and 14 bases lay in between. This CDR3 spans 14 amino acids. From germline, CDR1 is DFQATT and CDR2 SNEGSKA (reference sequence). CDR3 amino acids: CSAPPTGLNEKLFF. Written as DNA, the CDR3 is TGCAGTGCTCCCCCGACAGGTCTTAATGAAAAACTGTTTTTT.

Ten or more counts support this clonotype. The chain employs TRBV5-6 and TRBJ1-5; D is unclear. Trimming shortened V by 0 bases and J by 6 bases, and 16 bases separated the two germline ends. Per germline, CDR1 SGHDT and CDR2 YYEEEE. The CDR3 covers 16 residues. In DNA, the CDR3 is TGTGCCAGCAGCTTGGGAGGTTCGGTTTTTAGTCAGCCCCAGCATTTT. Translating gives CASSLGGSVFSQPQHF.

This sequence joins TRBV13 and TRBJ1-1; TRBD1 might be the D (6 bases). With 2 bases removed from V and 0 bases from J, the gap between germline ends came to 10 bases. The CDR3 totals 15 residues. CDR1 is PRHDT, CDR2 FYEKMQ, per germline (reference sequence). This chain's CDR3 is CASSLKGGLNTEAFF. In DNA form, the CDR3 reads TGTGCCAGCAGCTTAAAGGGGGGATTGAACACTGAAGCTTTCTTT.

The sample holds many counts of this clonotype. The chain joins TRBV18 to TRBJ2-3; maybe TRBD2 (5 bases). V lost 2 bases to trimming and J lost 1 base, with 10 bases between them. Germline loops: CDR1 KGHSH, CDR2 LQKENI. The CDR3 is 15 residues long. The CDR3 region has the DNA TGTGCCAGCTCACCAAGTCGGGGAGGCACAGATACGCAGTATTTT. This codes for CASSPSRGGTDTQYF.

This clonotype was detected many times. The chain joins TRBV6-1 to TRBJ1-1, with a weak D call TRBD1 (5 bases). The CDR3 runs to 15 residues. Germline CDR1 MNHNS, CDR2 SASEGT. V lost 5 bases and J lost 1, with 14 bases in between. Written as DNA, the CDR3 is TGTGCCAGCAGTACAACTCCGCAGGGGAACACTGAAGCTTTCTTT. Protein: CASSTTPQGNTEAFF.

The sample holds many counts of this clonotype. V and J are TRBV7-2 and TRBJ2-5; D ambiguous. Trimming pared 5 bases from V and 5 bases from J, leaving 12 bases between. Germline V gene data show CDR1 as SGHTA and CDR2 as FQGNSA. There are 13 residues in the CDR3. The CDR3 region has the DNA TGTGCCAGCAGCACAAACACATTGGAGACCCAGTACTTC. Translated: CASSTNTLETQYF.

This clonotype was observed many times. The V call is TRBV30, the J call TRBJ1-4; no firm D call. Between the trimmed V and J ends, which lost 0 bases and 10 bases, there was a span of 12 bases. This CDR3 is built from 13 residues. Looked up from germline, CDR1 is GTSNPN and CDR2 is SVGIG (reference sequence). CDR3 sequence reads: CAWSVPMDGKLFF. Written as DNA, the CDR3 is TGTGCCTGGAGTGTACCTATGGACGGAAAACTGTTTTTT.

The rearrangement joins TRBV5-1 to TRBJ1-3; unclear D gene. Germline values: CDR1 SGHRS, CDR2 YFSETQ. The CDR3 contains 15 residues. V was pared by 4 bases and J by 4 bases, with 15 bases between. The CDR3 sequence: CASSPDASGGNTIYF. Here the CDR3 DNA reads TGCGCCAGCAGCCCGGACGCCTCGGGAGGAAACACCATATATTTT.

This clonotype appeared many times. This chain uses TRBV20-1 with TRBJ1-1, with TRBD1 as a possible D gene (5 bases). Trimming shortened V by 4 bases and J by 1 base, and 22 bases separated the two germline ends. Per the germline V gene, CDR1 is DFQATT and CDR2 is SNEGSKA (reference sequence). This CDR3 contains 17 residues. CDR3 coding DNA: TGCAGTGCTAATCCGCTCGAGGGAGGGGTTGGGAACACTGAAGCTTTCTTT. This encodes CSANPLEGGVGNTEAFF.

This clonotype has ten or more counts. The chain has TRBV2 and TRBJ2-7, with D possibly being TRBD1 (6 bases). Germline values: CDR1 SNHLY, CDR2 FYNNEI. CDR3 length: 13 residues. V was trimmed by 7 bases and J by 6 bases, leaving 16 bases between them. CDR3 nucleotides: TGTGCCAGCAACCCGGCATTCAGGGGCGAGCAGTACTTC. It translates to CASNPAFRGEQYF. The full variable domain, rest sourced from reference TRBV2 and TRBJ2-7, is EPEVTQTPSHQVTQMGQEVILRCVPISNHLYFYWYRQILGQKVEFLVSFYNNEISEKSEIFDDQFSVERPDGSNFTLKIRSTKLEDSAMYFCASNPAFRGEQYFGPGTRLTVT.

This clonotype turned up a few times. The chain is built from TRBV29-1 and TRBJ2-7, with D perhaps given as TRBD1 or TRBD2 (5 bases each). This CDR3 spans 12 amino acids. Germline assignment: CDR1 SQVTM and CDR2 ANQGSEA. Between the trimmed V and J ends, which lost 1 base and 3 bases, there was a span of 7 bases. CDR3 DNA sequence: TGCAGCGTTGAAGCGAGGGGCTACGAGCAGTACTTC. Protein product: CSVEARGYEQYF.

This clonotype was counted ten times or more. DNA of the CDR3: TGTGCCAGCAGCCTGGAGGGGGGCACCTTCTACGAGCAGTACTTC. This encodes CASSLEGGTFYEQYF. J is TRBJ2-7 and V is TRBV7-9; possibly TRBD1 or TRBD2 for D (6 bases each). The CDR3 consists of 15 residues. Trimming removed 5 bases from V and 3 bases from J, with 17 bases in between. Germline V CDR1 and CDR2: SEHNR, FQNEAQ (reference sequence).

This clonotype has at least ten counts. The chain has TRBV28 and TRBJ2-5; D is unresolved. V dropped 8 bases and J dropped 9 bases, with 22 bases sitting between them. The CDR3 has 14 amino acids. Germline V gene data show CDR1 as MDHEN and CDR2 as SYDVKM. CDR3 nucleotides: TGTGCCAGCTCCCGCCCCGAGACCGTATCGGCCCAGTACTTC. Translated: CASSRPETVSAQYF.

The chain has TRBV20-1 and TRBJ1-6, with D possibly being TRBD1 (5 bases). Germline CDR1 reads DFQATT; CDR2 reads SNEGSKA (reference sequence). The CDR3 has 15 amino acids. V was shortened by 2 bases and J by 9 bases, with 17 bases between the two germline ends. The CDR3 sequence: CSARRPGRVPSPLHF. In DNA form, the CDR3 reads TGCAGTGCTAGACGTCCGGGACGGGTACCTTCACCCCTCCACTTT.

The table lists this clonotype with many counts. The chain joins TRBV20-1 to TRBJ2-3, with 11 bases lining up with TRBD2. The CDR3 has 16 amino acids. V was pared by 4 bases and J by 4 bases, with 10 bases of the junction left unmatched. CDR1 is DFQATT, CDR2 SNEGSKA, per germline (reference sequence). CDR3 nucleotides: TGCAGTGCTACCTCTCTACTAGCGGGGGTGGCAGATACGCAGTATTTT. Its protein is CSATSLLAGVADTQYF.

This clonotype was picked up many times. The V and J genes are TRBV11-2 and TRBJ1-1; TRBD1 aligns across 8 bases. V shed 6 bases, J shed 11 bases, and the junction held 5 bases outside the gene matches. The CDR3 consists of 11 residues. CDR1 and CDR2 from the germline V gene are SGHAT and FQNNGV. In nucleotides, the CDR3 is TGTGCCAGCAGGAGACAGGGGTCGGCTTTCTTT. Its translation is CASRRQGSAFF.

This clonotype has just a few counts. A much larger clonotype is one base distant, so this may be a read error. The rearrangement joins TRBV6-1 to TRBJ1-2; unclear D gene. The CDR3 has 15 residues. Germline loops: CDR1 MNHNS, CDR2 SASEGT. Between the trimmed V and J ends, which lost 7 bases and 8 bases, there was a span of 23 bases. This CDR3 is CASKLAPLSGKGYTF. The CDR3 bases are TGTGCCAGCAAACTAGCCCCTCTCAGTGGTAAAGGCTACACCTTC.

This clonotype was seen ten or more times. The chain recombines TRBV11-1 with TRBJ2-1; TRBD1 aligns across 8 bases. The CDR3 consists of 16 residues. Trimming removed 6 bases from V and 4 bases from J; junction bases left unmatched: 11. The V gene's germline CDR1 is SGHAT and CDR2 FQDESV (reference sequence). The CDR3 spells CASRITGTGVYNEQFF. The DNA of the CDR3 is TGTGCCAGCAGAATCACCGGGACAGGAGTATACAATGAGCAGTTCTTC.

The gene calls are TRBV2 and TRBJ1-4; D ambiguous. CDR1 is SNHLY, CDR2 FYNNEI, per germline. V lost 8 bases and J lost 4, with 11 bases in between. This CDR3 has 13 residues. The CDR3 nucleotides are TGTGCCAGCTTACGCGGGGATAATGAAAAACTGTTTTTT. Translating gives CASLRGDNEKLFF.